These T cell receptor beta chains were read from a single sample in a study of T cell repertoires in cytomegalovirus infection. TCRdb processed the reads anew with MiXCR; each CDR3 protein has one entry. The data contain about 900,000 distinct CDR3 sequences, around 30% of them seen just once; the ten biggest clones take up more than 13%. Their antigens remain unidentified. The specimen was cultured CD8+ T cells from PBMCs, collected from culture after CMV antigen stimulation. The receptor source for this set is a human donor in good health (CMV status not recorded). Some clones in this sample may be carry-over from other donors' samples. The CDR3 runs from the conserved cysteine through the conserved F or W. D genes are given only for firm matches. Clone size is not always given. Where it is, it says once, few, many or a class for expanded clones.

cdr3_nt: TGTGCCAGCAGTTTAGGCTTTACAGGGGGGGCTGAAGCTTTCTTT; cdr3_aa: CASSLGFTGGAEAFF; clone_size: few; d_call: TRBD1; v_call: TRBV12-3/TRBV12-4; j_call: TRBJ1-1
cdr3_nt: TGTGCCAGCAGCGAAGACTCCAACCCCTACAATGAGCAGTTCTTC; cdr3_aa: CASSEDSNPYNEQFF; clone_size: few; d_call: .; v_call: TRBV7-9; j_call: TRBJ2-1
cdr3_nt: TGCGCCAGCAGCGAATCAGGGGGCGCGACTGAAGCTTTCTTT; cdr3_aa: CASSESGGATEAFF; clone_size: once; d_call: TRBD1; v_call: TRBV5-1; j_call: TRBJ1-1
cdr3_nt: TGTGCCAGCAGCCCGACTAGCGAGCACACAGATACGCAGTATTTT; cdr3_aa: CASSPTSEHTDTQYF; clone_size: few; d_call: TRBD2; v_call: TRBV9; j_call: TRBJ2-3
cdr3_nt: TGTGCCAGTAGTCCAGCTCCGGGACTTCTTGAAAAACTGTTTTTT; cdr3_aa: CASSPAPGLLEKLFF; clone_size: .; d_call: .; v_call: TRBV19; j_call: TRBJ1-4
cdr3_nt: TGTGCCAGCAGCTTAGACGCGCCTAATGAGCAGTTCTTC; cdr3_aa: CASSLDAPNEQFF; clone_size: many; d_call: .; v_call: TRBV7-6; j_call: TRBJ2-1
cdr3_nt: TGTGCCATCAGTGAGTGGTCAGAAGGGAACAATCAGCCCCAGCATTTT; cdr3_aa: CAISEWSEGNNQPQHF; clone_size: .; d_call: .; v_call: TRBV10-3; j_call: TRBJ1-5
cdr3_nt: TGTGCTAGTGGTTTTGAACAGGGGCCCGATGGCTACACCTTC; cdr3_aa: CASGFEQGPDGYTF; clone_size: many; d_call: TRBD1; v_call: TRBV12-5; j_call: TRBJ1-2
cdr3_nt: TGTGCCAGCAGCTCACCCTTTGGCGGGGGGTCCTCCTACAATGAGCAGTTCTTC; cdr3_aa: CASSSPFGGGSSYNEQFF; clone_size: .; d_call: TRBD2; v_call: TRBV11-2; j_call: TRBJ2-1
cdr3_nt: TGTGCCAGCATTACGGGACAAGGGGAGACTGAAGCTTTCTTT; cdr3_aa: CASITGQGETEAFF; clone_size: .; d_call: .; v_call: TRBV6-8; j_call: TRBJ1-1
cdr3_nt: TGTGCCAGCAGTGCCGCCAGGGGACTTTATCAGCCCCAGCATTTT; cdr3_aa: CASSAARGLYQPQHF; clone_size: few; d_call: .; v_call: TRBV28; j_call: TRBJ1-5
cdr3_nt: TGTGCCAGCACCCGTGCCCGGGGGTACGAGCAGTACTTC; cdr3_aa: CASTRARGYEQYF; clone_size: .; d_call: .; v_call: TRBV6-6; j_call: TRBJ2-7
cdr3_nt: TGTGCCAGCAGTTACTCGGACAATTTCAACACTGAAGCTTTCTTT; cdr3_aa: CASSYSDNFNTEAFF; clone_size: .; d_call: .; v_call: TRBV6-6; j_call: TRBJ1-1
cdr3_nt: TGTGCCAGCAGCTCCGACTGGGCGAGCTCCTACAATGAGCAGTTCTTC; cdr3_aa: CASSSDWASSYNEQFF; clone_size: once; d_call: .; v_call: TRBV7-6; j_call: TRBJ2-1
cdr3_nt: TGTGCCAGCAGCGTAGCGACATTTGACACCGGGGAGCTGTTTTTT; cdr3_aa: CASSVATFDTGELFF; clone_size: .; d_call: .; v_call: TRBV9; j_call: TRBJ2-2
cdr3_nt: TGTGCCAGCAGCTTAAGGTGGGAACAGGGAAACACTGAAGCTTTCTTT; cdr3_aa: CASSLRWEQGNTEAFF; clone_size: few; d_call: .; v_call: TRBV7-6; j_call: TRBJ1-1
cdr3_nt: TGTGCCAGCAGCCGGAGGGCCAGCGGGGAGAACACCGGGGAGCTGTTTTTT; cdr3_aa: CASSRRASGENTGELFF; clone_size: .; d_call: TRBD2; v_call: TRBV7-9; j_call: TRBJ2-2
cdr3_nt: TGTGCCAGCAGGGACCCTCGACGGACCTCTGGGGCCAACGTCCTGACTTTC; cdr3_aa: CASRDPRRTSGANVLTF; clone_size: .; d_call: .; v_call: TRBV5-6; j_call: TRBJ2-6
cdr3_nt: TGTGCCAGCAGGAGGACAAAACAAGAGACCCAGTACTTC; cdr3_aa: CASRRTKQETQYF; clone_size: few; d_call: .; v_call: TRBV2; j_call: TRBJ2-5
cdr3_nt: TGTGCCAGCAGCGGACTAGCGGGGGCTGCTGAGCAGTTCTTC; cdr3_aa: CASSGLAGAAEQFF; clone_size: many; d_call: TRBD2; v_call: TRBV12-3/TRBV12-4; j_call: TRBJ2-1
cdr3_nt: TGTGCCAGCAGCTTTGACCGACAGGGGGCCGTTGGCTACACCTTC; cdr3_aa: CASSFDRQGAVGYTF; clone_size: few; d_call: TRBD1; v_call: TRBV7-8; j_call: TRBJ1-2
cdr3_nt: TGTGCCAGCAGCCCGTATAGTTGGGCAGGGATCAACGGGGCGAACACCGGGGAGCTGTTTTTT; cdr3_aa: CASSPYSWAGINGANTGELFF; clone_size: many; d_call: .; v_call: TRBV7-6; j_call: TRBJ2-2
cdr3_nt: TGCGCCAGCAGCCAGGCTTGGGGGAGTACCGGGGAGCTGTTTTTT; cdr3_aa: CASSQAWGSTGELFF; clone_size: few; d_call: .; v_call: TRBV4-1; j_call: TRBJ2-2
cdr3_nt: TGCAGTGCAACAACAGGGGGCGCCGGAAGGAATCAGCCCCAGCATTTT; cdr3_aa: CSATTGGAGRNQPQHF; clone_size: few; d_call: TRBD1; v_call: TRBV20-1; j_call: TRBJ1-5
cdr3_nt: TGTGCCAGCACCGATCCTAGCACAGATACGCAGTATTTT; cdr3_aa: CASTDPSTDTQYF; clone_size: .; d_call: .; v_call: TRBV2; j_call: TRBJ2-3
cdr3_nt: TGCGCCAGCAGTCCCGTGGCAGCAGAGGACTATAATTCACCCCTCCACTTT; cdr3_aa: CASSPVAAEDYNSPLHF; clone_size: .; d_call: .; v_call: TRBV5-1; j_call: TRBJ1-6
cdr3_nt: TGTGCCAGCAGCCCCCGACTGAACTCCTACAATGAGCAGTTCTTC; cdr3_aa: CASSPRLNSYNEQFF; clone_size: many; d_call: .; v_call: TRBV7-2; j_call: TRBJ2-1
cdr3_nt: TGTGCCAGCAGCCCCACCAGGTCCCCGAACACCGGGGAGCTGTTTTTT; cdr3_aa: CASSPTRSPNTGELFF; clone_size: many; d_call: .; v_call: TRBV7-2; j_call: TRBJ2-2
cdr3_nt: TGCAGTGCTAGAGACTTAGCGGGGGGGATTCATGAGCAGTTCTTC; cdr3_aa: CSARDLAGGIHEQFF; clone_size: .; d_call: TRBD2; v_call: TRBV20-1; j_call: TRBJ2-1
cdr3_nt: TGTGCCAGCTCGCTCTGGGGGGGCAGGACTGAAGCTTTCTTT; cdr3_aa: CASSLWGGRTEAFF; clone_size: .; d_call: .; v_call: TRBV18; j_call: TRBJ1-1
cdr3_nt: TGCGCCAGCAGCCAACCCCCGGTTGGTGGCACTGAAGCTTTCTTT; cdr3_aa: CASSQPPVGGTEAFF; clone_size: few; d_call: .; v_call: TRBV4-1; j_call: TRBJ1-1
cdr3_nt: TGTGCTAGCAGCCCGGACTGGGCGGGGGGCAGAGATGAGCAGTTCTTC; cdr3_aa: CASSPDWAGGRDEQFF; clone_size: .; d_call: TRBD2; v_call: TRBV7-7; j_call: TRBJ2-1
cdr3_nt: TGTGCCAGCAGGAATGTGGGGGGAGCCTACAATGAGCAGTTCTTC; cdr3_aa: CASRNVGGAYNEQFF; clone_size: few; d_call: .; v_call: TRBV6-2/TRBV6-3; j_call: TRBJ2-1
cdr3_nt: TGCAGTGCTAGTCTGGAGAACACCGGGGAGCTGTTTTTT; cdr3_aa: CSASLENTGELFF; clone_size: .; d_call: .; v_call: TRBV20-1; j_call: TRBJ2-2
cdr3_nt: TGTGCCAGCAGTTATGCAGACGGGGGGGAGCTGTTTTTT; cdr3_aa: CASSYADGGELFF; clone_size: .; d_call: .; v_call: TRBV6-6; j_call: TRBJ2-2
cdr3_nt: TGCGCCAGCAGCAGATATCGGGACAGCTCCACTGAAGCTTTCTTT; cdr3_aa: CASSRYRDSSTEAFF; clone_size: few; d_call: TRBD1; v_call: TRBV5-1; j_call: TRBJ1-1
cdr3_nt: TGTGCCAGTATTAATTGGACTGAAGCTTTCTTT; cdr3_aa: CASINWTEAFF; clone_size: .; d_call: .; v_call: TRBV19; j_call: TRBJ1-1
cdr3_nt: TGTGCCAGCAGCTTTATGATCAGGGGAAGCACAGATACGCAGTATTTT; cdr3_aa: CASSFMIRGSTDTQYF; clone_size: .; d_call: .; v_call: TRBV5-6; j_call: TRBJ2-3
cdr3_nt: TGCAGCCTCCCCTTACAGGATGGGACTGAAGCTTTCTTT; cdr3_aa: CSLPLQDGTEAFF; clone_size: few; d_call: .; v_call: TRBV20-1; j_call: TRBJ1-1
cdr3_nt: TGTGCCAGCAGCCTTCTTCGGATCGAAGCTAACTATGGCTACACCTTC; cdr3_aa: CASSLLRIEANYGYTF; clone_size: .; d_call: .; v_call: TRBV7-9; j_call: TRBJ1-2
cdr3_nt: TGCAGCGTTGTGGCAGGGCGCTATGGCTACACCTTC; cdr3_aa: CSVVAGRYGYTF; clone_size: .; d_call: .; v_call: TRBV29-1; j_call: TRBJ1-2
cdr3_nt: TGTGCCAGCAGCCCTCGGACAGGCTACGAGCAGTACTTC; cdr3_aa: CASSPRTGYEQYF; clone_size: few; d_call: TRBD1; v_call: TRBV27; j_call: TRBJ2-7
cdr3_nt: TGTGCCAGCAGTTCCTTTTCAGAGACTACTTACAATGAGCAGTTCTTC; cdr3_aa: CASSSFSETTYNEQFF; clone_size: many; d_call: .; v_call: TRBV6-5; j_call: TRBJ2-1
cdr3_nt: TGTGCCAGCAGCTTAGCGTTCCCCTCGGGGGATGGAAACACCATATATTTT; cdr3_aa: CASSLAFPSGDGNTIYF; clone_size: many; d_call: .; v_call: TRBV7-8; j_call: TRBJ1-3
cdr3_nt: TGTGCCAGCAGCTTAACGACAAGCTATAATCAGCCCCAGCATTTT; cdr3_aa: CASSLTTSYNQPQHF; clone_size: few; d_call: .; v_call: TRBV7-8; j_call: TRBJ1-5
cdr3_nt: TGTGCCACCAGCCCCGGAGATGACGAAACGAACACCGGGGAGCTGTTTTTT; cdr3_aa: CATSPGDDETNTGELFF; clone_size: once; d_call: .; v_call: TRBV24-1; j_call: TRBJ2-2
cdr3_nt: TGCAGTGCAATCAGGGGAGACACCTATAATTCACCCCTCCACTTT; cdr3_aa: CSAIRGDTYNSPLHF; clone_size: .; d_call: .; v_call: TRBV20-1; j_call: TRBJ1-6
cdr3_nt: TGTGCCAGCAGCGCCCAACCCCTCTCTGGAAACACCATATATTTT; cdr3_aa: CASSAQPLSGNTIYF; clone_size: many; d_call: .; v_call: TRBV7-2; j_call: TRBJ1-3
cdr3_nt: TGTGCCACCAGCAGAGCGGAGGGGACCCCAGGTCAGCCCCAGCATTTT; cdr3_aa: CATSRAEGTPGQPQHF; clone_size: .; d_call: .; v_call: TRBV15; j_call: TRBJ1-5
cdr3_nt: TGTGCCAGCAGCCCCCTGGGGGGGACCATCGACCCTCCGGGACTAGCGAACTACAATGAGCAGTTCTTC; cdr3_aa: CASSPLGGTIDPPGLANYNEQFF; clone_size: .; d_call: TRBD2; v_call: TRBV28; j_call: TRBJ2-1
cdr3_nt: TGTGCCAGCAGCCAGACTAGCGGGGCCCACAATGAGCAGTTCTTC; cdr3_aa: CASSQTSGAHNEQFF; clone_size: .; d_call: TRBD2; v_call: TRBV11-3; j_call: TRBJ2-1
cdr3_nt: TGCGCCAGCAGTGAGTCGAGGGTTGGCCGGGCAAAGTTTAACATTCAGTACTTC; cdr3_aa: CASSESRVGRAKFNIQYF; clone_size: few; d_call: .; v_call: TRBV10-2; j_call: TRBJ2-4
cdr3_nt: TGTGCCAGCTCACCGCCCGGGGAAGGGGGCTATGGCTACACCTTC; cdr3_aa: CASSPPGEGGYGYTF; clone_size: .; d_call: .; v_call: TRBV18; j_call: TRBJ1-2
cdr3_nt: TGTGCCAGCCGGCCAACAAGCTCTGGGGCCAACGTCCTGACTTTC; cdr3_aa: CASRPTSSGANVLTF; clone_size: few; d_call: .; v_call: TRBV19; j_call: TRBJ2-6
cdr3_nt: TGTGCCAGCAGTGAACGGGGGATTTTGATCAATCAGCCCCAGCATTTT; cdr3_aa: CASSERGILINQPQHF; clone_size: few; d_call: .; v_call: TRBV6-1; j_call: TRBJ1-5
cdr3_nt: TGTGCCAGCGAGAGTCCAGTCTACCAAGAGACCCAGTACTTC; cdr3_aa: CASESPVYQETQYF; clone_size: few; d_call: .; v_call: TRBV28; j_call: TRBJ2-5
cdr3_nt: TGCAGTGCTTGGACTGAGCACCGGGAGACCCAGTACTTC; cdr3_aa: CSAWTEHRETQYF; clone_size: .; d_call: .; v_call: TRBV20-1; j_call: TRBJ2-5
cdr3_nt: TGTGCCAGTAGTCCACCACCGCGTTGGGGAAACACCATATATTTT; cdr3_aa: CASSPPPRWGNTIYF; clone_size: many; d_call: .; v_call: TRBV19; j_call: TRBJ1-3
cdr3_nt: TGTGCCAGCAGCTCGGATATCTACAATGAGCAGTTCTTC; cdr3_aa: CASSSDIYNEQFF; clone_size: few; d_call: .; v_call: TRBV11-3; j_call: TRBJ2-1